Following are 19 T cell receptor beta chains from one sample sequenced in a study of a mutant IDH1 vaccine in newly diagnosed glioma. These TCRs are of unknown antigen specificity. TCRdb keeps only in-frame clones here, not all; method: immunoSEQ multiplex PCR. The sample records about 44,000 clones, approximately 81% being singletons. Time point in this sample: week 35, safety follow-up. Topical imiquimod accompanied each vaccine dose, which consisted of 300 ug of mutant IDH1 20-mer peptide. Sequencing was performed on PBMCs, taken from a glioma patient whose treatment included an IDH1 peptide vaccine. These receptors were taken from a woman aged 40 to 50 with glioma. Some clones in this sample may be carry-over from other donors' samples.

The CDR3 DNA reads as TGTGCCAGCACTTGGACTAGCAAAGAGACCCAGTACTTC. Translating it yields CASTWTSKETQYF. The chain links TRBV2 to TRBJ2-5; 8 bases are a match to TRBD2. V lost 7 bases, J lost 3 bases, and 4 bases stayed unmatched. The CDR3 covers 13 residues. CDR1 and CDR2 (germline): SNHLY, FYNNEI.

The table lists this clone with a count of one. The gene calls are TRBV4-3 and TRBJ1-3; D is unclear. Deletions cut 0 bases from V and 1 base from J, with 7 bases between. The CDR3 loop spans 15 amino acids. CDR1 is LGHNA and CDR2 is YSLEER in the germline V gene. CDR3 amino acids: CASSQDPGSGNTIYF. The CDR3 nucleotides are TGCGCCAGCAGCCAAGATCCGGGGTCTGGAAACACCATATATTTT.

This sequence joins TRBV6-1 and TRBJ2-7; 10 bases align to TRBD1. Per the germline V gene, CDR1 is MNHNS and CDR2 is SASEGT. The CDR3 has 16 amino acids. Unmatched junction bases numbered 9, after V lost 4 bases and J lost 3 bases. The DNA for the CDR3 is TGTGCCAGCAGTGGCCGGGACAGGGGAGTACACTACGAGCAGTACTTC. It codes for CASSGRDRGVHYEQYF.

The V gene is TRBV2, the J gene TRBJ2-7; D unresolved. The germline CDR1 and CDR2 sequences are SNHLY and FYNNEI. V was cut by 7 bases and J by 3 bases, with 10 bases left in between. The CDR3 spans 12 residues. Here the CDR3 reads CASIELFYEQYF. The DNA of the CDR3 is TGTGCCAGCATTGAGTTGTTCTACGAGCAGTACTTC.

V and J are TRBV5-4 and TRBJ2-1; 14 bases match TRBD2. CDR3 length: 14 residues. The V gene's germline CDR1 is SGHNT and CDR2 YYREEE (reference sequence). The J segment lost 4 bases and the V segment lost 7 bases, leaving 1 base of the junction unmatched. Here the CDR3 reads CASGTSGRYNEQFF. CDR3 sequence (DNA): TGTGCCAGCGGGACTAGCGGGAGATACAATGAGCAGTTCTTC.

The chain recombines TRBV5-1 with TRBJ2-5, with 11 bases matching TRBD2. The CDR3 sequence is 16 residues long. J gave up 2 bases and V 0 bases, and 3 bases lay outside the gene matches. Germline V gene data show CDR1 as SGHRS and CDR2 as YFSETQ. In DNA form, the CDR3 reads TGCGCCAGCAGCTTGGGGGGACTAGCGGAACAAGAGACCCAGTACTTC. As protein: CASSLGGLAEQETQYF.

This chain connects TRBV11-2 to TRBJ2-7; weak D call: TRBD1 (6 bases). The CDR3 has 14 residues. Per germline, CDR1 SGHAT and CDR2 FQNNGV. Trimming took off 4 bases at V and 1 base at J, with 11 bases between the two ends. The CDR3, as DNA: TGTGCCAGCAGCTCCTCACAGGGTTCCTACGAGCAGTACTTC. Its protein is CASSSSQGSYEQYF.

The gene calls are TRBV7-3 and TRBJ1-1; D ambiguous. Trimming stripped 2 bases from V and 1 base from J, with 14 bases between. CDR1 SGHTA and CDR2 FQGTGA come from the germline V gene. The CDR3 is 16 residues long. DNA of the CDR3: TGTGCCAGCAGCTTAGGCGGACCGCTAGAGAACACTGAAGCTTTCTTT. Protein sequence: CASSLGGPLENTEAFF.

V is TRBV6-5 and J is TRBJ1-2; D is unresolved. This CDR3 spans 13 amino acids. CDR1 is MNHEY, CDR2 SVGAGI, per germline. The V and J ends lost 6 bases and 1 base respectively, with 9 bases between them. The CDR3 reads CASSLSINYGYTF. In DNA form, the CDR3 reads TGTGCCAGCAGCCTTAGTATTAACTATGGCTACACCTTC.

The chain links TRBV19 to TRBJ1-5; 9 bases align to TRBD1. The CDR3 length is 13 residues. The germline CDR1 and CDR2 sequences are LNHDA and SQIVND (reference sequence). V was pared by 6 bases and J by 6 bases, with 3 bases of the junction left unmatched. Here the CDR3 DNA reads TGTGCCAGTAGCGGGACAGGGCCTCAGCCCCAGCATTTT. It codes for CASSGTGPQPQHF. The variable domain in full, with the rest retrieved from reference TRBV19 and TRBJ1-5, is DGGITQSPKYLFRKEGQNVTLSCEQNLNHDAMYWYRQDPGQGLRLIYYSQIVNDFQKGDIAEGYSVSREKKESFPLTVTSAQKNPTAFYLCASSGTGPQPQHFGDGTRLSIL.

This sequence joins TRBV5-6 and TRBJ1-2, with TRBD1 as a possible D gene (5 bases). This CDR3 contains 14 residues. V lost 1 base to trimming and J lost 8 bases, with 15 bases between them. Germline assignment: CDR1 SGHDT and CDR2 YYEEEE. In nucleotides, the CDR3 is TGTGCCAGCAGCTTGTATGAGGGAAAGGGGGGCTACACCTTC. Translating gives CASSLYEGKGGYTF.

This clone was detected once. V is TRBV9 and J is TRBJ1-1; D might be TRBD1 (5 bases). This CDR3 has 16 amino acids. V dropped 4 bases and J dropped 7 bases, with 23 bases sitting between them. Per the germline V gene, CDR1 is SGDLS and CDR2 is YYNGEE. The CDR3 region is CASSLRGVPGLNEAFF. DNA of the CDR3: TGTGCCAGCAGCCTCAGAGGGGTCCCTGGGCTAAATGAAGCTTTCTTT.

The V call is TRBV11-2, the J call TRBJ1-5; D is unclear. The V gene's germline CDR1 is SGHAT and CDR2 FQNNGV. The ends were cut back, 2 bases at V and 8 bases at J, with 10 bases in the middle. This CDR3 has 13 amino acids. CDR3 protein: CASSLSAMEPQHF. DNA for the CDR3: TGTGCCAGCAGCTTATCGGCGATGGAGCCCCAGCATTTT.

This clone has a single count. This chain uses TRBV25-1 with TRBJ1-4; D may be TRBD1 (5 bases). Germline loops: CDR1 MGHDK, CDR2 SYGVNS. The CDR3 has 15 amino acids. Trimming stripped 4 bases from V and 8 bases from J, with 17 bases between. CDR3 in amino acids: CASSALGQGGEKLFF. The CDR3 DNA follows: TGTGCCAGCAGTGCCCTTGGGCAGGGCGGAGAAAAACTGTTTTTT.

V and J are TRBV6-1 and TRBJ1-1; no definite D call. This CDR3 contains 14 residues. CDR1 and CDR2 from the germline V gene are MNHNS and SASEGT. V was trimmed by 6 bases and J by 0 bases, leaving 11 bases between them. CDR3 DNA sequence: TGTGCCAGCAGACGAGACACCTTGAACACTGAAGCTTTCTTT. Translating gives CASRRDTLNTEAFF.

The gene calls are TRBV7-2 and TRBJ1-4; D not certain. The V and J ends lost 3 bases and 0 bases respectively, with 11 bases between them. This CDR3 has 16 residues. The germline V gene encodes CDR1 SGHTA and CDR2 FQGNSA. CDR3 loop: CASSFYGLATNEKLFF. CDR3 sequence (DNA): TGTGCCAGCAGCTTTTATGGACTTGCAACTAATGAAAAACTGTTTTTT.

This clone appeared a few times. The rearrangement links TRBV29-1 to TRBJ1-1, with D perhaps TRBD1 (6 bases). This CDR3 has 14 amino acids. Germline V lookup: CDR1 SQVTM, CDR2 ANQGSEA. The germline V and J ends were trimmed by 6 bases and 2 bases, with 16 bases remaining between them. The CDR3 sequence is CSVRGGAINTEAFF. The CDR3 bases are TGCAGCGTGCGTGGGGGCGCGATCAACACTGAAGCTTTCTTT. Full variable domain (rest looked up from reference TRBV29-1 and TRBJ1-1): SAVISQKPSRDICQRGTSLTIQCQVDSQVTMMFWYRQQPGQSLTLIATANQGSEATYESGFVIDKFPISRPNLTFSTLTVSNMSPEDSSIYLCSVRGGAINTEAFFGQGTRLTVV.

The V gene is TRBV11-2, the J gene TRBJ1-1; D gene unclear. Germline V CDR1 and CDR2: SGHAT, FQNNGV. The CDR3 runs to 13 residues. Trimming stripped 4 bases from V and 4 bases from J, with 10 bases between. CDR3 sequence reads: CASSSARSTEAFF. The CDR3 DNA reads as TGTGCCAGCAGCTCCGCCCGGAGCACTGAAGCTTTCTTT.

The chain links TRBV7-9 to TRBJ2-1; a weak D match, TRBD1 (5 bases). Trimming cost V 7 bases and J 8 bases, with 6 bases left between them. The CDR3 extends over 10 amino acids. CDR1 and CDR2 from the germline V gene are SEHNR and FQNEAQ (reference sequence). CDR3 sequence reads: CASKGDEQFF. CDR3 in DNA: TGTGCCAGCAAAGGGGATGAGCAGTTCTTC.